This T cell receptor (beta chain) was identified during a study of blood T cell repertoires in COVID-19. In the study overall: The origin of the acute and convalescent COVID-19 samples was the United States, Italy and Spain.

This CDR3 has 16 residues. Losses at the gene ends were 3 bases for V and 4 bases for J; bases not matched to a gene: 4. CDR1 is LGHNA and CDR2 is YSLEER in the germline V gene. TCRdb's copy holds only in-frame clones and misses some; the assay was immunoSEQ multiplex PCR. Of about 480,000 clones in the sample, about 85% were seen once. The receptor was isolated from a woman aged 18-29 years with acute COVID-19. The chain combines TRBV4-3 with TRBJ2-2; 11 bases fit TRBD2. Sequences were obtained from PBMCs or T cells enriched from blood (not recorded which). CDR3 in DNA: TGCGCCAGCAGCCAGAGGACTAGCGGGCCCACCGGGGAGCTGTTTTTT. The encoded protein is CASSQRTSGPTGELFF.